The rows below give T cell receptor beta chains drawn from one sample of a study of cytomegalovirus exposure and HLA in healthy donors. Clones were sequenced by immunoSEQ multiplex PCR, and TCRdb holds only the in-frame ones, with some missing. The sample contains about 120,000 clones, roughly 79% of which appear only once. The specimen was PBMCs. The receptors stem from a middle-aged woman in good health and CMV-seronegative. Each CDR3 is given with its conserved first and last residue. The D gene is left open where the match is weak. The size of a clone is reported for some rows only, either as once, few or many, or as a class for expanded clones.

CASSTGYPSYEQYF	TGTGCCAGCAGCACAGGGTACCCCTCCTACGAGCAGTACTTC	.	TRBV2	TRBJ2-7	few	14
CAISESSGGGEQYF	TGTGCCATCAGTGAGTCCAGCGGGGGAGGCGAGCAGTACTTC	TRBD2	TRBV10-3	TRBJ2-7	once	14
CAIGGNQPQHF	TGTGCCATCGGCGGCAATCAGCCCCAGCACTTT	.	TRBV7-9	TRBJ1-5	.	11
CASSPTGRSTEAFF	TGTGCCAGCAGCCCGACAGGGAGGTCCACTGAAGCTTTCTTT	TRBD1	TRBV5-6	TRBJ1-1	.	14
CASSESGQGYEQYF	TGTGCCAGCAGTGAATCGGGACAGGGCTACGAGCAGTACTTC	TRBD1	TRBV2	TRBJ2-7	.	14
CASSIYRGNTEAFF	TGTGCCAGTAGTATCTACAGGGGGAACACTGAAGCTTTCTTT	TRBD1	TRBV19	TRBJ1-1	few	14
CASSLGEGTGTPNQPQHF	TGCGCCAGCAGCTTGGGGGAGGGGACCGGGACACCTAATCAGCCCCAGCATTTT	.	TRBV5-1	TRBJ1-5	.	18
CASSPGGTEQYF	TGTGCCAGCAGCCCCGGAGGTACCGAGCAGTACTTC	.	TRBV7-3	TRBJ2-7	.	12
CASSLLTSAPYEQYF	TGTGCCAGCAGTTTACTGACTAGCGCACCCTACGAGCAGTACTTC	TRBD2	TRBV28	TRBJ2-7	.	15
CASKGTGINEKLFF	TGTGCCAGTAAAGGGACAGGGATTAATGAAAAACTGTTTTTT	TRBD1	TRBV19	TRBJ1-4	.	14
CASSPPGQGWEQYF	TGTGCCAGCAGCCCCCCCGGCCAGGGATGGGAGCAGTACTTC	.	TRBV14	TRBJ2-7	.	14
CASSFISGRYEQYF	TGTGCTAGCAGCTTTATCAGCGGGAGATACGAGCAGTACTTC	TRBD2	TRBV7-7	TRBJ2-7	.	14
CASSSTGGSTDTQYF	TGTGCCAGCAGCTCCACGGGGGGTAGCACAGATACGCAGTATTTT	TRBD2	TRBV7-7	TRBJ2-3	.	15
CASSEQGANTDTQYF	TGTGCCAGCAGCGAACAGGGGGCCAACACAGATACGCAGTATTTT	TRBD1	TRBV7-3	TRBJ2-3	.	15
CASSQEPPGQGYEQYF	TGTGCCAGCAGCCAAGAGCCCCCCGGACAGGGGTACGAGCAGTACTTC	TRBD1	TRBV4-2	TRBJ2-7	.	16
CASRIEVDCYTF	TGCGCCAGCAGAATCGAGGTGGATTGCTACACCTTC	.	TRBV4-1	TRBJ1-2	.	12
CASSERGFGTGELFF	TGTGCCAGCAGCGAAAGAGGTTTCGGCACCGGGGAGCTGTTTTTT	.	TRBV7-2	TRBJ2-2	.	15
CSVLGLGSSTDTQYF	TGCAGCGTCTTGGGACTAGGTAGTAGCACAGATACGCAGTATTTT	TRBD2	TRBV29-1	TRBJ2-3	.	15
CASSRGGDTGELFF	TGCGCCAGCAGTAGGGGGGGGGACACCGGGGAGCTGTTTTTT	.	TRBV10-2	TRBJ2-2	.	14
CASSKQGNINEQFF	TGCGCCAGCAGTAAGCAGGGGAACATCAATGAGCAGTTCTTC	.	TRBV10-1	TRBJ2-1	.	14
CASRSGGYTDTQYF	TGTGCCAGCAGGAGCGGGGGCTACACAGATACGCAGTATTTT	TRBD2	TRBV7-9	TRBJ2-3	once	14
CASSPKGYGTEYNEQFF	TGCGCCAGCAGCCCGAAAGGTTACGGGACTGAATACAATGAGCAGTTCTTC	.	TRBV5-1	TRBJ2-1	many	17
CAIKGGDNGYTF	TGTGCCATCAAAGGGGGCGATAATGGCTACACCTTC	TRBD1	TRBV10-3	TRBJ1-2	.	12
CASSASGSRGTEAFF	TGTGCCAGCTCGGCCTCTGGGAGCCGGGGCACTGAAGCTTTCTTT	.	TRBV18	TRBJ1-1	.	15
CASSPNTDTQYF	TGTGCCAGCAGCCCCAACACAGATACGCAGTATTTT	.	TRBV9	TRBJ2-3	.	12
CASSRASGPYEQYF	TGTGCCAGCAGTCGCGCTAGCGGTCCTTACGAGCAGTACTTC	TRBD2	TRBV2	TRBJ2-7	.	14
CASSLGGWGGANTEAFF	TGTGCCAGCAGCTTGGGGGGCTGGGGGGGGGCCAACACTGAAGCTTTCTTT	.	TRBV5-6	TRBJ1-1	.	17
CASSGDSGITYEQYF	TGTGCCAGCAGTGGGGATAGCGGGATTACCTACGAGCAGTACTTC	TRBD2	TRBV28	TRBJ2-7	.	15
CASSPAKGGTEAFF	TGTGCCAGCAGTCCAGCTAAGGGGGGGACTGAAGCTTTCTTT	.	TRBV5-6	TRBJ1-1	.	14